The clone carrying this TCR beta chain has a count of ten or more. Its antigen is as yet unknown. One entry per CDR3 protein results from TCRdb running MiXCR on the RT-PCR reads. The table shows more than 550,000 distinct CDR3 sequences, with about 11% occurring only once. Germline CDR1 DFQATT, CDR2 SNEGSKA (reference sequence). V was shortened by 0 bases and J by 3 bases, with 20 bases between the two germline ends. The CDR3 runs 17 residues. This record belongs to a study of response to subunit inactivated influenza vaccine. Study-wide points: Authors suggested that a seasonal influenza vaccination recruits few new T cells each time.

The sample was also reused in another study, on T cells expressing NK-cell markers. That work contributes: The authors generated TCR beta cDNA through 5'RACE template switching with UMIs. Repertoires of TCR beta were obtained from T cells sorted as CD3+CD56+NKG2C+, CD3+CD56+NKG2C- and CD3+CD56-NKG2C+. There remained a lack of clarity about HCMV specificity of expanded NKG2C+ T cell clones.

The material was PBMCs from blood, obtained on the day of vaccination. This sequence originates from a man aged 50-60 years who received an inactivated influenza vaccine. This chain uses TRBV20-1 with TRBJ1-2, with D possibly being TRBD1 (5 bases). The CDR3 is CSARDRKQDSPHYGYTF. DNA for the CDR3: TGCAGTGCTAGAGATAGGAAACAGGACTCACCCCACTATGGCTACACCTTC.